What follows is one T cell receptor beta chain and its context. The data belong to a study of blood T cell repertoires in COVID-19. Turning to the study itself: Material from acute and convalescent COVID-19 was sourced from the United States, Italy and Spain. Sources were T cells, B-cell-depleted T cells, or PBMCs; the material itself was cDNA or gDNA.

This CDR3 comprises 14 residues. Trimming took off 6 bases at V and 4 bases at J, with 15 bases between the two ends. Germline assignment: CDR1 SNHLY and CDR2 FYNNEI. Only in-frame clones appear in the TCRdb table, and some are missing; sequencing was by immunoSEQ multiplex PCR. This sample carries under 75,000 clones, 80% to 90% of them seen once, and the ten largest clones take 6% to 6.5%. J is TRBJ1-2 and V is TRBV2; D might be TRBD1 (5 bases). Source material: peripheral blood. This receptor was obtained from a human donor in a cohort sampled during active COVID-19. In DNA form, the CDR3 reads TGTGCCAGCAGATTAGACAGTCTCGGCTATGGCTACACCTTC. Encoded protein: CASRLDSLGYGYTF.